These T cell receptor beta chains were read from a single sample in a study of T-cell memory formation after mild COVID-19. From the 5' RACE reads, TCRdb called clonotypes with MiXCR, one entry per CDR3 protein. The profile shows hundreds of thousands of distinct CDR3 sequences, approximately 18% of them singletons. Sequenced sample: PBMCs or a T cell subset sorted from them (not recorded which). Receptor source: a young man who had mild COVID-19 (a few samples of this study predate the infection). Cell type and time point are not known. CDR3s include the opening cysteine and the closing phenylalanine or tryptophan. A D gene is named only where the DNA matches it firmly. Only some rows state a clone size, as once, few, many or a class for expanded clones.

d_gene: TRBD1; abundance: many; j_gene: TRBJ2-3; v_gene: TRBV6-5; CDR3aa: CASSYGTGGTDTQYF; CDR3nt: TGTGCCAGCAGTTATGGGACAGGGGGCACAGATACGCAGTATTTT
d_gene: TRBD2; abundance: few; j_gene: TRBJ2-5; v_gene: TRBV7-3; CDR3aa: CASSRGGLAGQETQYF; CDR3nt: TGTGCCAGCAGTAGGGGGGGACTAGCGGGGCAAGAGACCCAGTACTTC
d_gene: .; abundance: few; j_gene: TRBJ2-2; v_gene: TRBV7-7; CDR3aa: CASSRNQGSGELFF; CDR3nt: TGTGCCAGCAGTCGTAATCAGGGGTCCGGGGAGCTGTTTTTT
d_gene: TRBD1; abundance: once; j_gene: TRBJ2-1; v_gene: TRBV5-6; CDR3aa: CASSSIQGSSYNEQFF; CDR3nt: TGTGCCAGCAGCTCTATACAGGGGAGCTCCTACAATGAGCAGTTCTTC
d_gene: TRBD2; abundance: few; j_gene: TRBJ2-5; v_gene: TRBV7-2; CDR3aa: CASSLERGLQETQYF; CDR3nt: TGTGCCAGCAGCTTAGAGCGGGGTTTACAAGAGACCCAGTACTTC
d_gene: .; abundance: many; j_gene: TRBJ2-6; v_gene: TRBV2; CDR3aa: CASSASSGANVLTF; CDR3nt: TGTGCCAGCAGTGCGAGCTCTGGGGCCAACGTCCTGACTTTC
d_gene: TRBD2; abundance: once; j_gene: TRBJ2-2; v_gene: TRBV6-6; CDR3aa: CASSYRGTTRMSTGELFF; CDR3nt: TGTGCCAGCAGTTACCGCGGGACTACCCGAATGAGCACCGGGGAGCTGTTTTTT
d_gene: TRBD2; abundance: .; j_gene: TRBJ2-1; v_gene: TRBV12-5; CDR3aa: CASGLEGLVREQFF; CDR3nt: TGTGCTAGTGGTTTGGAGGGACTAGTCCGAGAGCAGTTCTTC
d_gene: .; abundance: .; j_gene: TRBJ2-5; v_gene: TRBV20-1; CDR3aa: CSARIPSDRRETQYF; CDR3nt: TGCAGTGCTAGAATTCCCTCCGATCGTCGAGAGACCCAGTACTTC
d_gene: TRBD2; abundance: few; j_gene: TRBJ2-1; v_gene: TRBV7-3; CDR3aa: CASSSSGTSGVYEQFF; CDR3nt: TGTGCCAGCAGCTCCTCCGGGACTAGCGGGGTATATGAGCAGTTCTTC
d_gene: .; abundance: .; j_gene: TRBJ1-6; v_gene: TRBV10-1; CDR3aa: CASSESTRESPLHF; CDR3nt: TGCGCCAGCAGTGAGTCGACTCGGGAATCACCCCTCCACTTT
d_gene: .; abundance: few; j_gene: TRBJ2-7; v_gene: TRBV3-1; CDR3aa: CASSLLSYEQYF; CDR3nt: TGTGCCAGCAGCCTTCTTTCCTACGAGCAGTACTTC
d_gene: TRBD1; abundance: few; j_gene: TRBJ1-5; v_gene: TRBV18; CDR3aa: CASSHGDRGSGQPQHF; CDR3nt: TGTGCCAGCTCACATGGGGACAGGGGGTCCGGTCAGCCCCAGCATTTT
d_gene: .; abundance: few; j_gene: TRBJ1-2; v_gene: TRBV29-1; CDR3aa: CSAEDRNYGYTF; CDR3nt: TGCAGCGCCGAGGACAGAAACTATGGCTACACCTTC
d_gene: TRBD1; abundance: few; j_gene: TRBJ1-1; v_gene: TRBV20-1; CDR3aa: CSAIEGQGRAEAFF; CDR3nt: TGCAGTGCTATAGAAGGACAGGGCAGGGCTGAAGCTTTCTTT
d_gene: .; abundance: .; j_gene: TRBJ2-1; v_gene: TRBV20-1; CDR3aa: CSAGARHNEQFF; CDR3nt: TGCAGTGCTGGCGCCAGGCACAATGAGCAGTTCTTC
d_gene: TRBD2; abundance: .; j_gene: TRBJ2-1; v_gene: TRBV13; CDR3aa: CASSLGRLAGNEQFF; CDR3nt: TGTGCCAGCAGCTTAGGCAGACTAGCGGGCAATGAGCAGTTCTTC
d_gene: .; abundance: few; j_gene: TRBJ2-3; v_gene: TRBV27; CDR3aa: CASSYQLPLQAQGGDTQYF; CDR3nt: TGTGCCAGCAGTTATCAATTACCCCTCCAGGCCCAGGGGGGAGATACGCAGTATTTT
d_gene: .; abundance: .; j_gene: TRBJ2-1; v_gene: TRBV7-3; CDR3aa: CASSSGTHSYNEQFF; CDR3nt: TGTGCCAGCAGCTCCGGGACACACTCCTACAATGAGCAGTTCTTC
d_gene: .; abundance: few; j_gene: TRBJ1-2; v_gene: TRBV6-5; CDR3aa: CASSYSWDANYGYTF; CDR3nt: TGTGCCAGCAGTTACTCCTGGGACGCTAACTATGGCTACACCTTC
d_gene: .; abundance: few; j_gene: TRBJ1-2; v_gene: TRBV2; CDR3aa: CAVTENYGYTF; CDR3nt: TGTGCCGTCACAGAGAACTATGGCTACACCTTC
d_gene: .; abundance: .; j_gene: TRBJ1-5; v_gene: TRBV12-3/TRBV12-4; CDR3aa: CASRGQYQPQHF; CDR3nt: TGTGCCAGCAGAGGACAGTATCAGCCCCAGCATTTT
d_gene: .; abundance: few; j_gene: TRBJ1-3; v_gene: TRBV7-8; CDR3aa: CASSLKSQRTAIYF; CDR3nt: TGTGCCAGCAGCTTAAAAAGTCAGCGGACCGCCATATATTTT
d_gene: .; abundance: few; j_gene: TRBJ2-1; v_gene: TRBV5-1; CDR3aa: CASSLDPGVSWNEQFF; CDR3nt: TGCGCCAGCAGCTTGGATCCCGGGGTCAGTTGGAATGAGCAGTTCTTC
d_gene: .; abundance: few; j_gene: TRBJ1-6; v_gene: TRBV27; CDR3aa: CASSLRDGWSPLHF; CDR3nt: TGTGCCAGCAGTCTCAGGGACGGCTGGTCACCCCTCCACTTT
d_gene: .; abundance: .; j_gene: TRBJ2-1; v_gene: TRBV12-3/TRBV12-4; CDR3aa: CASKGGDEQFF; CDR3nt: TGTGCCAGCAAGGGGGGGGATGAGCAGTTCTTC
d_gene: .; abundance: once; j_gene: TRBJ1-6; v_gene: TRBV7-2; CDR3aa: CASSPGGAALHF; CDR3nt: TGTGCCAGCAGCCCGGGGGGGGCGGCCCTCCACTTT
d_gene: TRBD2; abundance: .; j_gene: TRBJ2-4; v_gene: TRBV20-1; CDR3aa: CSALLAGGNKNIQYF; CDR3nt: TGCAGTGCTTTACTAGCGGGGGGAAACAAAAACATTCAGTACTTC
d_gene: .; abundance: few; j_gene: TRBJ1-2; v_gene: TRBV7-9; CDR3aa: CASSLAAREQNYGYTF; CDR3nt: TGTGCCAGCAGCTTAGCTGCCCGGGAACAAAACTATGGCTACACCTTC
d_gene: .; abundance: few; j_gene: TRBJ1-2; v_gene: TRBV6-5; CDR3aa: CASSYRQGYGYTF; CDR3nt: TGTGCCAGCAGTTATCGCCAGGGCTATGGCTACACCTTC
d_gene: .; abundance: .; j_gene: TRBJ1-6; v_gene: TRBV14; CDR3aa: CASSFSNSPLHF; CDR3nt: TGTGCCAGCAGCTTTTCCAATTCACCCCTCCACTTT
d_gene: TRBD1; abundance: few; j_gene: TRBJ1-4; v_gene: TRBV5-1; CDR3aa: CASSRTGEKLFF; CDR3nt: TGCGCCAGCAGCCGGACAGGAGAAAAACTGTTTTTT
d_gene: .; abundance: .; j_gene: TRBJ2-7; v_gene: TRBV20-1; CDR3aa: CSARVEAGPYEQYF; CDR3nt: TGCAGTGCTAGAGTAGAGGCGGGGCCCTACGAGCAGTACTTC
d_gene: .; abundance: .; j_gene: TRBJ2-1; v_gene: TRBV7-3; CDR3aa: CASSPSVSDYNEQFF; CDR3nt: TGTGCCAGCAGCCCCAGCGTGTCAGATTACAATGAGCAGTTCTTC
d_gene: .; abundance: .; j_gene: TRBJ2-1; v_gene: TRBV24-1; CDR3aa: CATSAGLPNNEQFF; CDR3nt: TGTGCCACCAGTGCCGGACTGCCGAACAATGAGCAGTTCTTC
d_gene: .; abundance: .; j_gene: TRBJ2-2; v_gene: TRBV4-2; CDR3aa: CDSSHAGHPNTGELFF; CDR3nt: TGTGACAGCAGCCATGCGGGACACCCGAACACCGGGGAGCTGTTTTTT
d_gene: .; abundance: .; j_gene: TRBJ1-5; v_gene: TRBV6-6; CDR3aa: CASSRTKYQPQHF; CDR3nt: TGTGCCAGCAGCCGTACCAAGTATCAGCCCCAGCATTTT
d_gene: .; abundance: few; j_gene: TRBJ1-6; v_gene: TRBV7-9; CDR3aa: CASSAHRESSYNSPLHF; CDR3nt: TGTGCCAGCAGCGCCCACAGGGAGAGCTCCTATAATTCACCCCTCCACTTT
d_gene: TRBD1; abundance: few; j_gene: TRBJ2-3; v_gene: TRBV12-3/TRBV12-4; CDR3aa: CASRPDSTGGADTQYF; CDR3nt: TGTGCCAGCAGACCCGACTCGACAGGGGGAGCAGATACGCAGTATTTT
d_gene: TRBD1; abundance: .; j_gene: TRBJ2-4; v_gene: TRBV5-1; CDR3aa: CASTDRDQAKNIQYF; CDR3nt: TGCGCCAGTACTGACAGGGATCAAGCCAAAAACATTCAGTACTTC
d_gene: TRBD1; abundance: .; j_gene: TRBJ1-6; v_gene: TRBV29-1; CDR3aa: CSASGTGAKSPLHF; CDR3nt: TGCAGCGCATCCGGGACAGGGGCTAAGTCACCCCTCCACTTT
d_gene: .; abundance: many; j_gene: TRBJ1-1; v_gene: TRBV7-9; CDR3aa: CASSLTMNTEAFF; CDR3nt: TGTGCCAGCAGCTTAACAATGAACACTGAAGCTTTCTTT
d_gene: .; abundance: few; j_gene: TRBJ2-2; v_gene: TRBV7-6; CDR3aa: CASSLWSGTNTGELFF; CDR3nt: TGTGCCAGCAGCTTATGGTCAGGGACCAACACCGGGGAGCTGTTTTTT
d_gene: .; abundance: .; j_gene: TRBJ2-1; v_gene: TRBV6-2/TRBV6-3; CDR3aa: CASTGIYNEQFF; CDR3nt: TGTGCCAGCACAGGGATTTACAATGAGCAGTTCTTC
d_gene: .; abundance: .; j_gene: TRBJ2-5; v_gene: TRBV20-1; CDR3aa: CSAPAQQETQYF; CDR3nt: TGCAGTGCTCCGGCGCAACAAGAGACCCAGTACTTC
d_gene: .; abundance: .; j_gene: TRBJ2-2; v_gene: TRBV29-1; CDR3aa: CSVEDYRDANTGELFF; CDR3nt: TGCAGCGTTGAAGATTACAGGGATGCGAACACCGGGGAGCTGTTTTTT
d_gene: .; abundance: .; j_gene: TRBJ1-2; v_gene: TRBV4-1; CDR3aa: CASSQGEAANYGYTF; CDR3nt: TGCGCCAGCAGCCAAGGGGAGGCAGCTAACTATGGCTACACCTTC